Described below is a single T cell receptor beta chain sequence and its context. Its antigen is currently not known. No much larger clone is present one base from it, and per-base qualities are unavailable. The time point label, read with the paper, signifies: blood 2 weeks post-SBRT. The treatment or condition label on this specimen signifies: 15 Gy SBRT to primary tumor, nephrectomy 4 weeks later. To follow tumor-enriched clonotypes, serial peripheral blood was collected from radiation-treated patients at baseline and at 2 weeks and 4 weeks after SBRT. Every patient's renal cell carcinoma showed clear cell pathology. Genomic DNA for TCR sequencing was prepared using the QIAamp DNA Blood Mini Kit (Qiagen). Only samples passing all quality control checks were included in the analyses. The data were taken from a study of radiation and T cells in renal cell carcinoma (dated by TCRdb to the early 2020s). Some background on the complete study: The samples were drawn from a clinical trial, where primary renal cell carcinomas were treated with 15 Gy of stereotactic body radiation therapy and then removed by nephrectomy 4 weeks afterward. In the approximately 57 samples combined, roughly 4.4 million unique CDR3 nucleotide sequences were found, encoding roughly 3,000,000 unique CDR3 amino acid sequences. In total, about 50 samples, comprising 25 or so tumors and around 27 peripheral blood samples, were subjected to TCR beta sequencing.

The investigation overall reported the following: Because pretreatment tumor biopsies were not available, the study could not determine whether clonotypes were already present within the tumor at baseline. An increase in top tumor clonotypes in blood was observed from baseline to 2 weeks post-radiation, followed by contraction by 4 weeks, which was taken to suggest transient expansion of tumor-resident clones. Changes in the blood repertoire were not tracked past 4 weeks after treatment. Effects of radiation dose or scheduling on the TCR repertoire could not be addressed with the single-armed trial design.

Following the manufacturer's recommendations, the immunoSEQ kit was used to generate TCR beta libraries from genomic DNA. To prepare libraries, a first multiplex PCR with proprietary primers was run, followed by a second PCR that added unique barcodes, and a bead cleanup was done after each round. A positive control reaction and a negative control reaction, both provided in the kit, were run with every batch of samples. The final libraries were assessed on an Agilent 4200 TapeStation D1000 ScreenTape, pooled by volume, and quantified by qPCR. Sequencing was performed on an Illumina NextSeq500 with a MidOutput 150-cycle cartridge, and 156 Read1 and 15 Index1 cycles were run with kit custom primers. The pooled library was loaded at around 1.1 pM with around 22% PhiX control spiked in. The original methods were these. Vendor-processed data were analyzed in R, with a clonotype defined as all T cells sharing the same CDR3 nucleotide sequence. In the clone abundance analyses, frequencies in each sample were normalized to that sample's 10,000 most abundant clones. Public T cell clones, which averaged fewer than five per sample, were removed prior to analysis. An abundance difference of at least 32-fold between compartments was the criterion for calling clonotypes tumor-enriched or baseline blood-enriched. Clonotypes expanded or contracted between blood time points were identified with a beta-binomial differential abundance model. Tumor-blood repertoire similarity was measured with the Baroni-Urbani and Buser coefficient, and groups were compared using two-tailed Wilcoxon tests in R. In its TCRdb copy, this immuneACCESS table keeps in-frame sequences only and misses some clones. Where compared with another copy, unresolved V genes explain less than half of these, and the others have no known cause. V, J and clone size are taken as reported in that table, and D and trimming were inferred from the DNA itself. Recorded for this sample are 150,000 or so clones; roughly 86% of them occurred a single time. Together, the top ten hold 10% to 15% of the sample.

CDR1 and CDR2, per the germline V gene, are SNHLY and FYNNEI. The CDR3 runs 14 residues from the cysteine to the phenylalanine. The entry retains the CDR3 DNA only, 42 bases that are in frame from base 1. The germline ends are 13 bases apart after V is trimmed by 6 bases and J by 4 bases. The source of this sequence is a woman aged 50 to 60 with renal cell carcinoma. The chain joins TRBV2 to TRBJ1-5, with an unclear D gene assignment. The sample in question was blood, obtained from a patient whose treatment included radiotherapy and nephrectomy. The DNA sequence follows: TGTGCCAGCAGCACGCACACGCAAAATCAGCCCCAGCATTTT. It translates as CASSTHTQNQPQHF.